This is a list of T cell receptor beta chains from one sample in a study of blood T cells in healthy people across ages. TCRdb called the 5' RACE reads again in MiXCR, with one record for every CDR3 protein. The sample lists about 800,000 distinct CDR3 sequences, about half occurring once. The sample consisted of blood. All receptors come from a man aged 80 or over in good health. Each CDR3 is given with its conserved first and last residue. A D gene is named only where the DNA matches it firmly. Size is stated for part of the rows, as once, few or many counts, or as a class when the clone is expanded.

CDR3: CASSLNGLHRETQYF
DNA: TGCGCCAGCAGCTTGAACGGCCTCCATAGAGAGACCCAGTACTTC
size: once
J: TRBJ2-5
V: TRBV5-1
D: -

CDR3: CASSRDRGRGDTQYF
DNA: TGTGCCAGCAGCCGGGACAGGGGAAGAGGAGATACGCAGTATTTT
size: many
J: TRBJ2-3
V: TRBV5-8
D: TRBD1

CDR3: CSARDLRQGGGSPLHF
DNA: TGCAGTGCTAGAGACCTTAGACAGGGTGGTGGTTCACCCCTCCACTTT
size: -
J: TRBJ1-6
V: TRBV20-1
D: TRBD1

CDR3: CASSPPGAQFF
DNA: TGTGCCAGCAGCCCACCCGGGGCGCAGTTCTTC
size: many
J: TRBJ2-1
V: TRBV7-3
D: -

CDR3: CSAPREGLETQYF
DNA: TGCAGTGCTCCCCGGGAGGGCCTGGAGACCCAGTACTTC
size: -
J: TRBJ2-5
V: TRBV20-1
D: TRBD2

CDR3: CASQLDYTQYF
DNA: TGTGCCAGCCAACTTGACTATACGCAGTATTTT
size: -
J: TRBJ2-3
V: TRBV28
D: -

CDR3: CASSHRAGDGDTEAFF
DNA: TGTGCCAGCAGCCATCGGGCAGGCGACGGAGACACTGAAGCTTTCTTT
size: -
J: TRBJ1-1
V: TRBV3-1
D: -

CDR3: CATSPLGNKGNEQYF
DNA: TGTGCCACCAGTCCCCTGGGAAACAAGGGCAATGAGCAGTACTTC
size: few
J: TRBJ2-7
V: TRBV24-1
D: -

CDR3: CASSRTSGVTGEQFF
DNA: TGCGCCAGCAGTAGGACTAGCGGAGTTACAGGGGAGCAGTTCTTC
size: once
J: TRBJ2-1
V: TRBV4-1
D: TRBD2

CDR3: CASSLTSSQETQYF
DNA: TGTGCCAGCAGCTTGACTAGCTCACAAGAGACCCAGTACTTC
size: many
J: TRBJ2-5
V: TRBV13
D: TRBD2

CDR3: CSAEDRGRANEKLFF
DNA: TGCAGTGCCGAGGACAGGGGTCGTGCTAATGAAAAACTGTTTTTT
size: -
J: TRBJ1-4
V: TRBV20-1
D: TRBD1

CDR3: CASSSALAGGRQYF
DNA: TGTGCCAGCAGTTCGGCGCTAGCGGGAGGAAGGCAGTACTTC
size: -
J: TRBJ2-5
V: TRBV28
D: TRBD2

CDR3: CASSSHRGYNYGYTF
DNA: TGTGCCAGCAGTTCCCACAGGGGTTATAACTATGGCTACACCTTC
size: -
J: TRBJ1-2
V: TRBV27
D: TRBD1

CDR3: CASSLPQGHEQYF
DNA: TGTGCCAGCAGCTTGCCGCAGGGCCACGAGCAGTACTTC
size: many
J: TRBJ2-7
V: TRBV5-6
D: -

CDR3: CAGSQDGLYNSPLHF
DNA: TGTGCCGGCAGCCAAGATGGGCTATATAATTCACCCCTCCACTTT
size: -
J: TRBJ1-6
V: TRBV4-2
D: -

CDR3: CASSVSTGGDTQYF
DNA: TGTGCCAGCAGCGTGTCAACAGGGGGAGATACGCAGTATTTT
size: -
J: TRBJ2-3
V: TRBV9
D: TRBD1

CDR3: CASSLKDCMEQYF
DNA: TGCGCCAGCAGCCTGAAGGACTGCATGGAGCAGTACTTC
size: -
J: TRBJ2-5
V: TRBV5-1
D: -

CDR3: CASSLGAGAFNEQYF
DNA: TGCGCCAGCAGCTTAGGAGCGGGAGCGTTTAATGAGCAGTACTTC
size: few
J: TRBJ2-5
V: TRBV5-1
D: TRBD2

CDR3: CASSTTGPQETQYF
DNA: TGTGCCAGCAGCACCACCGGGCCACAAGAGACCCAGTACTTC
size: -
J: TRBJ2-5
V: TRBV7-9
D: -

CDR3: CSADGSPTDTQYF
DNA: TGCAGCGCCGACGGCAGCCCCACAGATACGCAGTATTTT
size: -
J: TRBJ2-3
V: TRBV29-1
D: -

CDR3: CASSFAANQETQYF
DNA: TGCGCCAGCAGCTTTGCGGCTAACCAAGAGACCCAGTACTTC
size: -
J: TRBJ2-5
V: TRBV5-1
D: -

CDR3: CASSFQNGEQYF
DNA: TGTGCCAGCAGCTTTCAAAACGGTGAGCAGTACTTC
size: -
J: TRBJ2-5
V: TRBV7-3
D: -

CDR3: CSARELTEAFF
DNA: TGCAGTGCTAGAGAACTCACTGAAGCTTTCTTT
size: -
J: TRBJ1-1
V: TRBV20-1
D: -

CDR3: CSADGGRGFHEQFF
DNA: TGCAGTGCTGACGGGGGACGAGGGTTCCATGAGCAGTTCTTC
size: -
J: TRBJ2-1
V: TRBV20-1
D: -

CDR3: CASSLSSGRGGETQYF
DNA: TGTGCCAGCAGCTTATCCAGCGGGAGAGGTGGGGAGACCCAGTACTTC
size: -
J: TRBJ2-5
V: TRBV7-2
D: TRBD2

CDR3: CASSLAFGREQYF
DNA: TGTGCCAGCAGCTTAGCTTTCGGACGCGAGCAGTACTTC
size: many
J: TRBJ2-7
V: TRBV7-2
D: -

CDR3: CASSPALTRYNKQFF
DNA: TGTGCCAGCAGCCCCGCTCTAACACGTTACAATAAGCAGTTCTTC
size: -
J: TRBJ2-1
V: TRBV3-1
D: -

CDR3: CASRVGAGGPDTQYF
DNA: TGTGCCAGCAGAGTAGGGGCGGGAGGCCCAGATACGCAGTATTTT
size: -
J: TRBJ2-3
V: TRBV7-9
D: TRBD2

CDR3: CASSTGRSLDTQYF
DNA: TGTGCCAGCAGCACCGGGAGGAGTCTTGATACGCAGTATTTT
size: -
J: TRBJ2-3
V: TRBV9
D: TRBD2

CDR3: CASSLGGQVTDTQYF
DNA: TGTGCCAGCAGCTTAGGAGGACAGGTCACAGATACGCAGTATTTT
size: -
J: TRBJ2-3
V: TRBV7-2
D: TRBD1

CDR3: CASRTRTGGENIQYF
DNA: TGTGCCAGCAGAACCAGGACAGGGGGGGAAAACATTCAGTACTTC
size: -
J: TRBJ2-4
V: TRBV2
D: TRBD1

CDR3: CASSEGQDTEAFF
DNA: TGTGCCAGCAGCGAGGGCCAAGACACTGAAGCTTTCTTT
size: -
J: TRBJ1-1
V: TRBV9
D: -

CDR3: CATSDPGQGRSPLHF
DNA: TGTGCCACCAGTGACCCGGGACAGGGGAGATCACCCCTCCACTTT
size: -
J: TRBJ1-6
V: TRBV24-1
D: TRBD1

CDR3: CASSQGAGSFEQYF
DNA: TGTGCCAGCAGCCAAGGGGCAGGGTCGTTCGAGCAGTACTTC
size: -
J: TRBJ2-7
V: TRBV3-1
D: -

CDR3: CASRAAGTGTYEQYF
DNA: TGTGCCAGCAGGGCTGCCGGGACTGGGACCTACGAGCAGTACTTC
size: -
J: TRBJ2-7
V: TRBV6-1
D: -

CDR3: CASSLRTGAADTQYF
DNA: TGCGCCAGCAGCCTAAGGACAGGGGCGGCAGATACGCAGTATTTT
size: -
J: TRBJ2-3
V: TRBV5-1
D: TRBD1

CDR3: CASSVGDSHTGELFF
DNA: TGTGCCAGCAGCGTAGGGGACAGTCACACCGGGGAGCTGTTTTTT
size: -
J: TRBJ2-2
V: TRBV9
D: TRBD1